The 10 T cell receptor beta chains given below trace back to one sample, sequenced in a study of blood T cell repertoires in COVID-19. Data came from immunoSEQ multiplex PCR; TCRdb stores just in-frame clones and leaves some out. Among over 50,000 clones listed, around four fifths were seen once. Input material: peripheral blood. Every receptor here comes from an older man with acute or convalescent COVID-19.

This CDR3 reads CASSDGTGGWQHF. DNA of the CDR3: TGTGCCAGCAGTGATGGGACAGGGGGGTGGCAGCATTTT. The chain couples TRBV2 to TRBJ1-5; TRBD1 aligns across 11 bases. Germline V gene sequence: CDR1 SNHLY, CDR2 FYNNEI. This CDR3 is 13 amino acids long. The V gene end was trimmed by 3 bases and the J gene end by 13 bases; junction bases not matched to a gene: 5. The full variable domain, rest sourced from reference TRBV2 and TRBJ1-5, is EPEVTQTPSHQVTQMGQEVILRCVPISNHLYFYWYRQILGQKVEFLVSFYNNEISEKSEIFDDQFSVERPDGSNFTLKIRSTKLEDSAMYFCASSDGTGGWQHFGDGTRLSIL.

The chain joins TRBV7-6 to TRBJ2-2, with D maybe TRBD1 (5 bases). V gave up 5 bases and J gave up 0 bases, with 13 bases separating them. The CDR3 runs 16 residues. CDR1 SGHVS and CDR2 FNYEAQ come from the germline V gene. The CDR3 sequence is CASSLRQGSNTGELFF. CDR3 in DNA: TGTGCCAGCAGCCTGCGGCAGGGATCGAACACCGGGGAGCTGTTTTTT. The full variable domain, its missing parts supplied by reference TRBV7-6 and TRBJ2-2, is GAGVSQSPRYKVTKRGQDVALRCDPISGHVSLYWYRQALGQGPEFLTYFNYEAQQDKSGLPNDRFSAERPEGSISTLTIQRTEQRDSAMYRCASSLRQGSNTGELFFGEGSRLTVL.

Judged by abundance, this clone is medium-sized. The J gene is TRBJ1-5, the V gene TRBV19, with D uncertain. The CDR3 length is 16 residues. Germline CDR1 reads LNHDA; CDR2 reads SQIVND (reference sequence). The V end was cut by 3 bases, the J end by 0 bases, with 12 bases between. CDR3 loop: CASSMDGRYSNQPQHF. The CDR3 nucleotides read TGTGCCAGTAGTATGGACGGGAGATATAGCAATCAGCCCCAGCATTTT.

The J gene is TRBJ2-7, the V gene TRBV11-2; TRBD1 agrees at 7 bases. The V and J ends lost 5 bases and 4 bases, in that order; junction bases with no gene match: 8. Germline loops: CDR1 SGHAT, CDR2 FQNNGV. The CDR3 contains 14 residues. Here the CDR3 DNA reads TGTGCCAGCAGCCTCCGGGACAGCAATTACGAGCAGTACTTC. It specifies CASSLRDSNYEQYF.

The DNA for the CDR3 is TGTGCCAGCAGCGGCGGGAAGCAAGAGACCCAGTACTTC. Its translation is CASSGGKQETQYF. The rearrangement links TRBV6-6 to TRBJ2-5, with a weak D call TRBD2 (6 bases). There are 13 residues in the CDR3. CDR1 is MNHNY, CDR2 SVGAGI, per germline (reference sequence). V lost 6 bases and J 2 bases, leaving 10 bases between the germline ends.

The CDR3 region has the DNA TGTGCCAGTAGTATAGGGAGCAATCTGGGCTATGGCTACACCTTC. It is translated as CASSIGSNLGYGYTF. The genes are TRBV19 and TRBJ1-2; D gene uncertain. V gave up 1 base and J gave up 4 bases, with 13 bases separating them. This CDR3 region has 15 residues. The germline gives CDR1 LNHDA, CDR2 SQIVND (reference sequence).

This chain uses TRBV18 with TRBJ2-5, with a tentative D call TRBD2 (6 bases). Trimming stripped 3 bases from V and 4 bases from J, with 15 bases between. This CDR3 is built from 15 residues. CDR1 is KGHSH and CDR2 is LQKENI in the germline V gene. This CDR3 is CASSPLAGTGETQYF. The CDR3 DNA reads as TGTGCCAGCTCACCCCTCGCGGGGACGGGAGAGACCCAGTACTTC.

The rearrangement joins TRBV28 to TRBJ1-5; D gene uncertain. This CDR3 region has 12 residues. Trimming took 2 bases from V and 7 from J, leaving 6 bases between them. The germline gives CDR1 MDHEN, CDR2 SYDVKM. The CDR3: CASSLREQPQHF. DNA for the CDR3: TGTGCCAGCAGTTTAAGGGAGCAGCCCCAGCATTTT. The whole variable domain, remainder taken from reference TRBV28 and TRBJ1-5, is DVKVTQSSRYLVKRTGEKVFLECVQDMDHENMFWYRQDPGLGLRLIYFSYDVKMKEKGDIPEGYSVSREKKERFSLILESASTNQTSMYLCASSLREQPQHFGDGTRLSIL.

The chain uses TRBV12-5 and TRBJ1-1; 8 bases are shared with TRBD1. Germline V gene sequence: CDR1 LGHNT, CDR2 FRNRAP. This CDR3 comprises 13 residues. Trimming cost V 2 bases and J 10 bases; bases outside gene matches: 6. CDR3 sequence: CASGLTRGQVAFF. CDR3 DNA: TGTGCTAGTGGTTTGACCAGGGGGCAGGTAGCTTTCTTT.

The chain has TRBV5-1 and TRBJ1-5; D might be TRBD1 (6 bases). With 4 bases removed from V and 6 bases from J, the gap between germline ends came to 17 bases. This CDR3 has 15 residues. Germline CDR1 SGHRS, CDR2 YFSETQ. DNA for the CDR3: TGCGCCAGCAGCCCTGGGGCAGGGGTACGTCAGCCCCAGCATTTT. Protein sequence: CASSPGAGVRQPQHF.